These T cell receptor beta chains were read from a single sample in a study of T-cell reconstitution after alpha-beta-depleted transplantation in children. In TCRdb, the PCR reads were re-called with MiXCR into one record per CDR3 protein. The sample yields about 600,000 distinct CDR3 sequences, around 13% seen once. Sequencing was performed on PBMCs, mostly from graft donor cells, taken 360 days after TCRalphabeta/CD19-depleted stem cell transplant. The receptors were sampled from a male patient aged 10 to 17 who had a stem cell transplant for acute myeloid leukemia, so the T cells may come from the graft donor. The CDR3 runs from the conserved cysteine through the conserved F or W. D genes are given only for firm matches. Clone size is shown for a subset of rows, as once, few, many or a class of expanded clone.

j_gene,abundance,v_gene,d_gene,CDR3aa,CDR3nt
TRBJ2-1,few,TRBV20-1,TRBD2,CSGRTSGSNEQFF,TGCAGTGGTCGGACTAGCGGGAGCAATGAGCAGTTCTTC
TRBJ2-7,few,TRBV7-9,TRBD1,CASSIHGQGPYEQYF,TGTGCCAGCAGCATACACGGACAGGGCCCCTACGAGCAGTACTTC
TRBJ2-1,few,TRBV28,.,CAGGGGVASHNEQFF,TGTGCCGGGGGGGGCGGAGTAGCGTCACACAATGAGCAGTTCTTC
TRBJ1-1,many,TRBV28,.,CASSLGSVNTEAFF,TGTGCCAGCAGTTTGGGTTCAGTGAACACTGAAGCTTTCTTT
TRBJ2-7,.,TRBV9,TRBD1,CASSVEGQGRDEQYF,TGTGCCAGCAGCGTAGAAGGACAGGGACGTGACGAGCAGTACTTC
TRBJ2-7,many,TRBV29-1,.,CSVDQGGEQYF,TGCAGCGTTGATCAAGGCGGCGAGCAGTACTTC
TRBJ2-1,.,TRBV20-1,.,CSERRGTWNEQFF,TGCAGTGAGCGGAGGGGGACCTGGAATGAGCAGTTCTTC
TRBJ2-7,few,TRBV7-9,.,CASSLLVTAYEQYF,TGTGCCAGCAGCTTATTAGTGACAGCGTACGAGCAGTACTTC
TRBJ2-2,.,TRBV6-2/TRBV6-3,TRBD2,CASSPPRWAGGRYTGELFF,TGTGCCAGCAGTCCCCCCCGGTGGGCGGGAGGGCGATACACCGGGGAGCTGTTTTTT
TRBJ2-3,few,TRBV3-1,.,CASSQGSFSTDTQYF,TGTGCCAGCAGCCAAGGGAGTTTCAGCACAGATACGCAGTATTTT
TRBJ2-7,.,TRBV12-3/TRBV12-4,.,CASIQTDEQYF,TGTGCCAGCATCCAGACAGACGAGCAGTACTTC
TRBJ2-5,.,TRBV14,TRBD2,CASSQELREGETQYF,TGTGCCAGCAGCCAAGAGCTGCGGGAGGGAGAGACCCAGTACTTC
TRBJ1-1,.,TRBV6-1,.,CATWDSIPTEAFF,TGTGCCACCTGGGACTCCATCCCCACTGAAGCTTTCTTT
TRBJ2-1,many,TRBV6-1,.,CASSRSLDYNEQFF,TGTGCCAGCAGTCGATCACTAGACTACAATGAGCAGTTCTTC
TRBJ1-1,.,TRBV27,.,CASSSAGEAFF,TGTGCCAGCAGTTCGGCCGGTGAAGCTTTCTTT
TRBJ2-1,.,TRBV7-2,TRBD2,CASSALAGVRSEQFF,TGTGCCAGCAGCGCACTAGCGGGAGTACGGAGTGAGCAGTTCTTC
TRBJ2-6,.,TRBV5-1,TRBD2,CASSLKLAGGSGANVLTF,TGCGCCAGCAGCTTGAAACTAGCGGGAGGTTCCGGGGCCAACGTCCTGACTTTC
TRBJ2-1,few,TRBV19,TRBD2,CASSTWTSGSHNEQFF,TGTGCCAGTAGTACGTGGACTAGCGGGAGCCACAATGAGCAGTTCTTC
TRBJ2-3,.,TRBV20-1,TRBD2,CSAELAGPDTQYF,TGCAGTGCCGAACTAGCGGGACCTGATACGCAGTATTTT
TRBJ1-5,.,TRBV28,TRBD1,CASSLGQGTGNQPQHF,TGTGCCAGCAGTTTGGGACAGGGGACGGGCAATCAGCCCCAGCATTTT
TRBJ1-3,few,TRBV28,.,CASSFADVSGNTIYF,TGTGCCAGCAGTTTCGCCGACGTTTCTGGAAACACCATATATTTT
TRBJ2-7,.,TRBV20-1,.,CSASDLAGQLYEQYF,TGCAGTGCTAGCGACTTAGCGGGACAGTTGTACGAGCAGTACTTC
TRBJ2-5,many,TRBV20-1,TRBD2,CSASFRGLAGSWETQYF,TGCAGTGCCAGTTTCCGGGGGCTAGCGGGTTCGTGGGAGACCCAGTACTTC
TRBJ2-1,many,TRBV7-6,TRBD1,CASSLVDRGGEQFF,TGTGCCAGCAGCTTAGTTGACAGGGGTGGTGAGCAGTTCTTC
TRBJ2-2,many,TRBV5-1,TRBD1,CASSLGQGTGELFF,TGCGCCAGCAGCCTGGGACAGGGGACCGGGGAGCTGTTTTTT
TRBJ2-5,.,TRBV9,TRBD2,CASSISGTGGETQYF,TGTGCCAGCAGCATCAGCGGGACCGGGGGAGAGACCCAGTACTTC
TRBJ2-7,.,TRBV4-2,TRBD2,CASSQWAGGYEQYF,TGTGCCAGCAGCCAATGGGCGGGAGGGTACGAGCAGTACTTC
TRBJ2-7,few,TRBV24-1,TRBD1,CATSVGQGASYEQYF,TGTGCCACCAGTGTGGGACAGGGTGCCTCCTACGAGCAGTACTTC
TRBJ2-3,few,TRBV20-1,TRBD2,CSARTHRGLAVITDTQYF,TGCAGTGCTAGAACCCACCGGGGACTAGCGGTGATCACAGATACGCAGTATTTT
TRBJ2-6,few,TRBV29-1,.,CSVEGERTGANVLTF,TGCAGCGTTGAAGGGGAACGAACTGGGGCCAACGTCCTGACTTTC
TRBJ2-1,few,TRBV28,.,CASTYRLVQYYNEQFF,TGTGCCAGCACATACCGACTAGTCCAATACTACAATGAGCAGTTCTTC
TRBJ1-3,many,TRBV28,.,CASSLGGPGNTIYF,TGTGCCAGCAGTTTAGGGGGTCCTGGAAACACCATATATTTT
TRBJ2-2,.,TRBV28,TRBD2,CASSSPGLGRNTGELFF,TGTGCCAGCAGTTCACCCGGACTAGGAAGGAACACCGGGGAGCTGTTTTTT
TRBJ2-5,.,TRBV20-1,.,CSASDNQETQYF,TGCAGTGCTAGCGATAATCAAGAGACCCAGTACTTC
TRBJ2-7,.,TRBV7-2,.,CASSPTGTFGYEQYF,TGTGCCAGCAGCCCCACGGGTACGTTCGGTTACGAGCAGTACTTC
TRBJ2-7,many,TRBV4-3,TRBD2,CASSQDHDGRAAYEQYF,TGCGCCAGCAGCCAAGACCACGACGGGAGGGCCGCCTACGAGCAGTACTTC
TRBJ2-3,few,TRBV24-1,.,CATSVSDTQYF,TGTGCCACCAGTGTCTCAGATACGCAGTATTTT
TRBJ1-1,.,TRBV29-1,.,CSVASTQNTEAFF,TGCAGCGTTGCGTCAACACAAAACACTGAAGCTTTCTTT
TRBJ2-7,.,TRBV2,TRBD2,CALLGGRYEQYF,TGTGCCCTACTGGGCGGGAGATACGAGCAGTACTTC
TRBJ2-3,.,TRBV11-2,.,CASSPLFAGFFSTDTQYF,TGTGCCAGCAGCCCGCTTTTCGCGGGGTTTTTTAGCACAGATACGCAGTATTTT
TRBJ2-7,many,TRBV12-3/TRBV12-4,TRBD1,CASTLKGAYYEQYF,TGTGCCAGCACCTTAAAGGGGGCCTACTACGAGCAGTACTTC
TRBJ2-5,.,TRBV28,TRBD1,CASSFAPTGGETQYF,TGTGCCAGCAGTTTTGCGCCGACAGGGGGAGAGACCCAGTACTTC
TRBJ2-7,few,TRBV29-1,.,CSVLRQGGEQYF,TGCAGCGTTCTAAGACAGGGAGGCGAGCAGTACTTC
TRBJ1-2,many,TRBV5-1,TRBD1,CASSPGTGVNYGYTF,TGCGCCAGCAGCCCGGGGACAGGGGTAAACTATGGCTACACCTTC
TRBJ2-3,many,TRBV3-1,.,CASSQPVGFTDTQYF,TGTGCCAGCAGCCAGCCCGTGGGGTTCACAGATACGCAGTATTTT
TRBJ2-1,.,TRBV6-2/TRBV6-3,.,CASSYSERTSSSYNEQFF,TGTGCCAGCAGTTACTCGGAGCGGACCTCAAGCTCCTACAATGAGCAGTTCTTC
TRBJ2-1,.,TRBV18,TRBD2,CASSSGTSGTNFNEQFF,TGTGCCAGCTCATCAGGGACTAGCGGGACTAACTTCAATGAGCAGTTCTTC
TRBJ2-3,.,TRBV5-1,.,CASAPRTAGTDTQYF,TGCGCCAGCGCACCGAGGACCGCCGGCACAGATACGCAGTATTTT
TRBJ2-2,few,TRBV20-1,.,CSARDRSGLALNTGELFF,TGCAGTGCTAGAGATCGGTCCGGGCTAGCGTTGAACACCGGGGAGCTGTTTTTT
TRBJ2-2,many,TRBV6-6,TRBD2,CASSYVSGGLFF,TGTGCCAGCAGTTACGTCTCGGGGGGGCTGTTTTTT
TRBJ2-3,.,TRBV7-8,.,CASSHSPDTQYF,TGTGCCAGCAGCCACTCCCCGGATACGCAGTATTTT